The 13 T cell receptor beta chains presented below share a single source sample, sequenced in a study of blood T cell repertoires in COVID-19. Some clones are missing from TCRdb's copy, which holds only in-frame ones; the method was immunoSEQ multiplex PCR. Of under 200,000 clones detected, 65% to 85% appear once; the ten largest clones hold 3.6%. The specimen was PBMCs or T cells enriched from blood (not recorded which). The receptors derive from a woman aged 45-65 years in a cohort exposed to, infected with or recovered from COVID-19 (not recorded which).

This clone appeared a single time. The V call is TRBV13, the J call TRBJ2-7; maybe TRBD1 (6 bases). Trimming removed 5 bases at V and 2 bases at J, with 10 bases between. From germline, CDR1 is PRHDT and CDR2 FYEKMQ (reference sequence). This CDR3 is built from 13 residues. The CDR3 DNA sequence: TGTGCCAGCAGCGTCCGGGACACCTACGAGCAGTACTTC. Translating it yields CASSVRDTYEQYF.

This clone occurred once. This chain connects TRBV11-1 to TRBJ2-4; possible D gene TRBD1, 6 bases. The CDR3 runs to 15 residues. In germline, CDR1 is SGHAT, CDR2 FQDESV (reference sequence). The V end lost 5 bases, the J end lost 0 bases, and 11 bases lay between the germline ends. The CDR3 is CASSPGAGAKNIQYF. Written as DNA, the CDR3 is TGTGCCAGCAGCCCAGGGGCCGGAGCCAAAAACATTCAGTACTTC.

J is TRBJ1-2 and V is TRBV28; no reliable D call. Trimming pared 10 bases from V and 0 bases from J, leaving 12 bases between. CDR1 MDHEN and CDR2 SYDVKM come from the germline V gene. This CDR3 is built from 13 residues. Here the CDR3 DNA reads TGTGCCACCGCCGACATAACTAACTATGGCTACACCTTC. Protein product: CATADITNYGYTF.

The gene calls are TRBV7-6 and TRBJ2-3; TRBD2 agrees at 13 bases. The germline V gene encodes CDR1 SGHVS and CDR2 FNYEAQ. The CDR3 totals 18 residues. V shed 6 bases, J shed 0 bases, and the junction held 9 bases outside the gene matches. DNA for the CDR3: TGTGCCAGCAGTACGACTAGCGGGGGGATTGCTAGCACAGATACGCAGTATTTT. Translation: CASSTTSGGIASTDTQYF. Together with reference TRBV7-6 and TRBJ2-3, the CDR3 gives the full variable domain: GAGVSQSPRYKVTKRGQDVALRCDPISGHVSLYWYRQALGQGPEFLTYFNYEAQQDKSGLPNDRFSAERPEGSISTLTIQRTEQRDSAMYRCASSTTSGGIASTDTQYFGPGTRLTVL.

This clone was seen repeatedly, ten times or more. V gene TRBV4-2 combines with J gene TRBJ2-3; 15 bases line up with TRBD2. The V segment lost 1 base and the J segment 4 bases; nucleotides outside the gene matches: 0. Germline CDR1 reads LGHNA; CDR2 reads YNFKEQ. The CDR3 has 16 residues. CDR3 nucleotide sequence: TGTGCCAGCAGCCAAGGGACTAGCGGGGGGGCAGATACGCAGTATTTT. Translated, it gives CASSQGTSGGADTQYF.

The chain uses TRBV4-1 and TRBJ2-6; D possibly corresponds to TRBD2 (5 bases). Germline V gene lookup returns CDR1 MGHRA and CDR2 YSYEKL. The V end was cut by 5 bases, the J end by 3 bases, with 14 bases between. This CDR3 has 16 residues. In DNA form, the CDR3 reads TGCGCCAGCAGCTCTAGCATCCTACGTGGGGCCAACGTCCTGACTTTC. Its protein product is CASSSSILRGANVLTF.

This rearrangement joins TRBV2 to TRBJ2-2; 13 bases are a match to TRBD2. The germline CDR1 and CDR2 sequences are SNHLY and FYNNEI. V was clipped by 7 bases and J by 8 bases; unmatched bases: 7. This CDR3 has 15 amino acids. The CDR3 is CASNRLAGGVGELFF. CDR3 nucleotide sequence: TGTGCCAGCAATCGACTAGCGGGGGGTGTGGGGGAGCTGTTTTTT.

This clone was found a few times. The CDR3 reads CASSSRDRDYTF. The CDR3 DNA sequence: TGTGCCAGCAGCTCCCGGGACAGGGACTACACCTTC. The chain employs TRBV3-1 (or the pseudogene TRBV3-2) and TRBJ1-2; 9 bases map to TRBD1. V trimming: 5 bases; J trimming: 10 bases; junction bases outside the gene matches: 5. From germline, CDR1 is LGHDT and CDR2 YNNKEL (reference sequence). The CDR3 is 12 residues long.

The chain employs TRBV3-1 (or the pseudogene TRBV3-2) and TRBJ2-3, with TRBD1 identical over 8 bases. V gave up 4 bases and J gave up 2 bases; unmatched junction bases: 5. CDR3 length equals 15 residues. The germline V gene encodes CDR1 LGHDT and CDR2 YNNKEL (reference sequence). The CDR3 DNA is TGTGCCAGCAGCCTCCGGGACAGGTACACAGATACGCAGTATTTT. Its translation is CASSLRDRYTDTQYF.

V and J are TRBV30 and TRBJ2-5, with a possible D match to TRBD2 (6 bases). The CDR3 totals 11 residues. Trimming took off 7 bases at V and 3 bases at J, with 9 bases between the two ends. Germline CDR1 reads GTSNPN; CDR2 reads SVGIG (reference sequence). The CDR3 region is CAFKREETQYF. For the CDR3, the DNA is TGTGCCTTCAAGCGGGAAGAGACCCAGTACTTC.

In regard to this clone: At one end the junction does not follow the germline gene, possibly because of a read error. The chain combines TRBV5-1 with TRBJ2-5; maybe TRBD1 (6 bases). Germline assignment: CDR1 SGHRS and CDR2 YFSETQ. This CDR3 spans 12 amino acids. The CDR3 region is CASRDTSEPQYF. The CDR3 DNA reads TGCGCCAGTCGGGACACCTCAGAGCCCCAGTACTTC.

The chain is built from TRBV10-3 and TRBJ2-5; 7 positions agree with TRBD2. Losses at the gene ends were 10 bases for V and 1 base for J; bases not matched to a gene: 9. The germline V gene encodes CDR1 ENHRY and CDR2 SYGVKD. This CDR3 has 14 amino acids. This CDR3 reads CATSQSGAQETQYF. CDR3 nucleotides: TGTGCCACGTCTCAGAGCGGGGCCCAAGAGACCCAGTACTTC.

V usage is TRBV2 and J usage is TRBJ2-7; 8 positions match TRBD2. This CDR3 has 14 amino acids. CDR1 and CDR2 (germline): SNHLY, FYNNEI. Germline trimming cut 10 bases from V and 2 bases from J; bases unmatched to any gene: 10. The DNA of the CDR3 is TGTGCCATTTCCGGACTAGCTGTTCCCTACGAGCAGTACTTC. Translated: CAISGLAVPYEQYF.